This T cell receptor (beta chain) stems from a study of blood T cell repertoires in COVID-19. As for the study in general: Italy, Spain and the United States were the sources of the convalescent and acute COVID-19 samples.

Original methodology: It was from reference gene primer amplification that nucleated cell counts were estimated. Data came from immunoSEQ multiplex PCR; TCRdb stores just in-frame clones and leaves some out. From that table come the V and J calls and clone size; the DNA was used to work out D and trimming. This sample has approximately 150,000 clones, with approximately 91% found just once. CDR1 is MNHEY, CDR2 SMNVEV, per germline (reference sequence). This CDR3 is 14 amino acids long. V gave up 6 bases and J gave up 5 bases, with 16 bases separating them. A note on this clone: Distinct nucleotide sequences in the sample also encode this CDR3.

The sequenced sample was peripheral blood. This receptor was identified in a man between 18 and 35 years old with COVID-19, enrolled during active disease. The gene calls are TRBV27 and TRBJ1-1, with a tentative D call TRBD1 (6 bases). The CDR3 spells CASSPRGGRTEAFF. The DNA of the CDR3 is TGTGCCAGCAGCCCCAGGGGAGGGAGGACTGAAGCTTTCTTT.